Listed below are T cell receptor delta chains from one sample, sequenced in a study of Vδ1+ human thymocytes. TCRdb re-analyzed the multiplex PCR reads via CATT. The data hold more than 50,000 delta-chain clones, with approximately 15% observed a single time. The sample consisted of Vdelta1+ gamma-delta thymocytes from the thymus. The receptors were gathered from a boy in the first two years of life who had congenital heart surgery. CDR3s include the opening cysteine and the closing phenylalanine or tryptophan. A D gene is named only where the DNA matches it firmly. Size tells how often a clone was seen (once, few, many) or the class of an expanded clone, and some rows leave it out.

TRDV2	many	TRDD3	12	TRDJ1	CAYLGDSDKLIF	TGTGCCTATCTGGGGGATTCCGATAAACTCATCTTT
TRDV1	-	TRDD3	16	TRDJ1	CALGDSYRTGDTELIF	TGTGCTCTTGGGGATTCCTACCGCACTGGGGATACGGAACTCATCTTT
TRDV1	few	-	19	TRDJ1	CALGEPMAYPWWYTDKLIF	TGTGCTCTTGGGGAACCGATGGCCTACCCCTGGTGGTACACCGATAAACTCATCTTT
TRDV1	few	TRDD2	24	TRDJ1	CALGELAHHSYVLWEPPYTDKLIF	TGTGCTCTTGGGGAACTCGCCCATCATTCCTACGTGTTGTGGGAGCCTCCGTACACCGATAAACTCATCTTT
TRDV1	-	TRDD3	19	TRDJ1	CALGEREYWGIYGTDKLIF	TGTGCTCTTGGGGAGCGTGAATACTGGGGGATATATGGGACCGATAAACTCATCTTT
TRDV1	-	TRDD2	22	TRDJ1	CALGGRGLPTELGVQSTDKLIF	TGTGCTCTTGGGGGCCGAGGCCTTCCTACGGAATTGGGGGTTCAATCCACCGATAAACTCATCTTT
TRDV1	-	TRDD3	21	TRDJ1	CALGVRPSYLLGDKRPGKLIF	TGTGCTCTTGGGGTCCGGCCTTCCTATCTACTGGGGGATAAACGTCCCGGTAAACTCATCTTT
TRAV29/DV5	few	-	15	TRDJ1	CAATYGGGESDKLIF	TGTGCAGCAACCTACGGGGGTGGGGAGTCCGATAAACTCATCTTT
TRDV1	-	-	16	TRDJ1	CALGEPALTHIDKLIF	TGTGCTCTTGGGGAACCAGCCTTGACCCACATCGATAAACTCATCTTT
TRDV1	few	-	15	TRDJ1	CALGEPWGYTDKLIF	TGTGCTCTTGGGGAACCCTGGGGATACACCGATAAACTCATCTTT
TRDV1	few	-	21	TRDJ1	CALGELSLRQGGGHTTDKLIF	TGTGCTCTTGGGGAACTGTCCCTAAGACAGGGTGGGGGCCATACCACCGATAAACTCATCTTT
TRDV1	-	-	22	TRDJ1	CALGELLMGKSYRGYNTDKLIF	TGTGCTCTTGGGGAACTTTTGATGGGGAAATCCTACCGAGGATACAACACCGATAAACTCATCTTT
TRDV1	-	TRDD3	22	TRDJ1	CALGERYLPTVLGDYRSDKLIF	TGTGCTCTTGGGGAAAGGTACCTTCCAACAGTACTGGGGGACTACAGATCCGATAAACTCATCTTT
TRDV1	-	TRDD2	23	TRDJ1	CALGELRAFLRSWGPSRGDKLIF	TGTGCTCTTGGGGAACTTAGGGCCTTCCTACGTAGTTGGGGGCCTTCTCGGGGCGATAAACTCATCTTT
TRDV1	once	-	18	TRDJ1	CALGPTTTGCLYTDKLIF	TGTGCTCTTGGGCCAACGACTACTGGGTGCCTGTACACCGATAAACTCATCTTT
TRDV1	-	TRDD3	23	TRDJ1	CALGELNLPLLYWGISDTDKLIF	TGTGCTCTTGGGGAGCTCAACCTTCCTTTGTTATACTGGGGGATATCCGACACCGATAAACTCATCTTT
TRDV1	-	-	16	TRDJ1	CALGQWGPKYTDKLIF	TGTGCGTTGGGGCAGTGGGGGCCCAAGTACACCGATAAACTCATCTTT
TRDV1	-	-	20	TRDJ1	CALGEHPRLGEELYTDKLIF	TGTGCTCTTGGGGAACACCCCCGACTAGGGGAAGAGCTATACACCGATAAACTCATCTTT
TRDV1	few	TRDD3	19	TRDJ1	CALGEPLPGDIGYTDKLIF	TGTGCTCTTGGGGAACCCCTCCCGGGGGATATTGGGTACACCGATAAACTCATCTTT
TRDV1	-	TRDD3	20	TRDJ1	CALGELGGSQRFPTGAKLIF	TGTGCTCTTGGGGAACTAGGGGGTTCTCAAAGGTTCCCTACTGGGGCAAAACTCATCTTT
TRDV1	-	-	19	TRDJ1	CALGEDTPWGPRNTDKLIF	TGTGCTCTTGGGGAAGACACCCCGTGGGGGCCGCGCAACACCGATAAACTCATCTTT
TRDV1	-	TRDD3	19	TRDJ1	CALGELYHRLGDTTDKLIF	TGTGCTCTTGGGGAACTCTACCACCGCCTGGGGGATACTACCGATAAACTCATCTTT
TRDV2	few	-	17	TRDJ3	CACGLGGTSWDTRQMFF	TGTGCCTGTGGTTTGGGGGGAACTTCCTGGGACACCCGACAGATGTTTTTC
TRDV1	-	TRDD3	22	TRDJ1	CALGETSPYPGGYVWYTDKLIF	TGTGCTCTTGGGGAAACCTCACCCTACCCTGGGGGATACGTATGGTACACCGATAAACTCATCTTT
TRDV1	-	TRDD3	16	TRDJ1	CALGELSRPGGIQLIF	TGTGCTCTTGGGGAACTAAGTAGACCTGGGGGAATCCAACTCATCTTT
TRDV1	few	TRDD3	21	TRDJ1	CALGNSVLLSPYWGVDDKLIF	TGTGCTCTTGGGAACTCGGTGCTTCTTTCTCCTTACTGGGGGGTCGACGATAAACTCATCTTT
TRDV1	few	TRDD3	24	TRDJ1	CALGELSPRRNYWGIRLKTDKLIF	TGTGCTCTTGGGGAACTCTCCCCTCGACGGAACTACTGGGGGATACGCCTGAAAACCGATAAACTCATCTTT
TRDV1	-	TRDD3	18	TRDJ1	CALGEEFFTGGHTDKLIF	TGTGCTCTTGGGGAAGAGTTCTTTACTGGGGGCCACACCGATAAACTCATCTTT
TRDV1	-	-	17	TRDJ1	CALGGSVSVLGGDKLIF	TGTGCTCTTGGAGGGTCGGTCTCGGTACTGGGCGGCGATAAACTCATCTTT
TRDV1	few	-	15	TRDJ1	CALGSPSTPTNKLIF	TGTGCTCTTGGGTCCCCATCGACCCCTACCAATAAACTCATCTTT
TRDV1	few	TRDD3	24	TRDJ1	CALGESLLPNLLGDTPVSADKLIF	TGTGCTCTTGGGGAATCGCTCCTACCAAACTTACTGGGGGATACGCCCGTTAGTGCCGATAAACTCATCTTT
TRDV1	-	TRDD3	21	TRDJ1	CALGGDIYRRLGALYTDKLIF	TGTGCTCTTGGGGGCGATATCTATCGAAGACTGGGGGCACTGTACACCGATAAACTCATCTTT
TRDV1	-	TRDD3	20	TRDJ1	CALGELFLPVTTGGYDKLTF	TGTGCTCTTGGGGAGCTTTTCCTACCCGTTACTACTGGGGGATACGATAAACTCACCTTT
TRDV1	few	TRDD3	25	TRDJ1	CALGERPSPTRLGVPGWEYTDKLIF	TGTGCTCTTGGGGAACGGCCTTCCCCCACCCGACTGGGGGTCCCCGGGTGGGAGTACACCGATAAACTCATCTTT
TRDV1	-	-	15	TRDJ1	CALGEPVLGADKLIF	TGTGCTCTTGGGGAACCCGTACTGGGCGCCGATAAACTCATCTTT
TRDV1	-	TRDD3	19	TRDJ1	CALGERDSWGILGTDKLIF	TGTGCTCTTGGGGAACGCGACTCTTGGGGGATATTAGGCACCGATAAACTCATCTTT
TRAV29/DV5	-	TRDD3	20	TRDJ1	CAAYCAFLGLGDYPTDKLIF	TGTGCAGCTTACTGCGCCTTCCTAGGACTGGGGGATTATCCCACCGATAAACTCATCTTC
TRDV1	few	TRDD3	21	TRDJ1	CALGELRAPGYWGSYTDKLIF	TGTGCTCTTGGGGAACTCCGGGCCCCTGGGTACTGGGGATCTTACACCGATAAACTCATCTTT
TRDV1	-	-	12	TRDJ2	CALGERGLQLFF	TGTGCTCTTGGGGAACGGGGTCTCCAACTCTTCTTT
TRDV2	many	TRDD3	15	TRDJ1	CACDTVGGDDYKLIF	TGTGCCTGTGACACCGTTGGGGGAGACGATTATAAACTCATCTTT
TRDV2	many	TRDD3	17	TRDJ1	CACDTDTGGYAFDKLIF	TGTGCCTGTGACACCGATACTGGGGGATACGCGTTCGATAAACTCATCTTT
TRDV1	-	-	14	TRDJ1	CALGELGDPRGLIF	TGTGCTCTTGGGGAACTGGGGGACCCGAGGGGGCTCATCTTT
TRDV1	-	-	18	TRDJ1	CALGEPRGYSGGPDKLIF	TGTGCTCTTGGGGAACCTCGGGGGTACTCAGGTGGGCCCGATAAACTCATCTTT
TRDV1	-	TRDD3	19	TRDJ1	CALGGRLLYWGLRTDKLIF	TGTGCTCTTGGGGGACGATTGTTATACTGGGGCCTACGAACCGATAAACTCATCTTT
TRDV1	-	TRDD3	22	TRDJ1	CALGDPSLTNRTGGKLSDKLIF	TGTGCTCTTGGGGATCCATCCCTCACTAATCGTACTGGGGGAAAACTTTCCGATAAACTCATCTTT